Listed here is a single T cell receptor beta chain. V was clipped by 5 bases and J by 6 bases; unmatched bases: 15. Looked up from germline, CDR1 is SGHVS and CDR2 is FQNEAQ. This CDR3 has 17 residues. These data are taken from a study of blood T cell repertoires in COVID-19. Only in-frame clones appear in the TCRdb table, and some are missing; sequencing was by immunoSEQ multiplex PCR. The table lists under 80,000 clones, 79% of them singletons. The receptor comes from a human donor in a cohort sampled during active COVID-19. Sample: peripheral blood. This rearrangement joins TRBV7-8 to TRBJ2-1; 8 bases match TRBD2. The CDR3 region is CASSQDDRLALANEQFF. CDR3 nucleotides: TGTGCCAGCAGCCAGGACGACCGACTAGCGTTGGCCAATGAGCAGTTCTTC.